Below, 15 T cell receptor beta chains from the same sample are listed, as sequenced in a study of T cell responses to AZD1222 COVID-19 vaccine. Libraries were prepared by immunoSEQ multiplex PCR; TCRdb keeps only in-frame clonotypes and omits some of them. The data show fewer than 200,000 clones, about nine tenths seen once. The sequencing here drew on peripheral blood, taken on day 0 of AZD1222 vaccination. Source of these receptors: an adult in good health.

This chain's CDR3 is CASSYLVDQPQHF. The CDR3 DNA sequence: TGTGCCAGCAGCTATCTAGTTGATCAGCCCCAGCATTTT. The chain couples TRBV7-2 to TRBJ1-5; D uncertain. V lost 4 bases, J lost 5 bases, and 9 bases lay in between. CDR1 SGHTA and CDR2 FQGNSA come from the germline V gene. The CDR3 is 13 residues long.

V usage is TRBV4-3 and J usage is TRBJ1-2, with D unclear. The V end lost 2 bases, the J end lost 6 bases, and 10 bases lay between the germline ends. This CDR3 region has 13 residues. The V gene's germline CDR1 is LGHNA and CDR2 YSLEER. CDR3 protein: CASSQRRGDGYTF. The CDR3 coding sequence is TGCGCCAGCAGCCAAAGACGTGGGGATGGCTACACCTTC.

The rearrangement joins TRBV5-4 to TRBJ1-2; no clear D gene. With 0 bases removed from V and 0 bases from J, the gap between germline ends came to 9 bases. Germline CDR1 is SGHNT and CDR2 is YYREEE (reference sequence). The CDR3 runs to 15 residues. Written as DNA, the CDR3 is TGTGCCAGCAGCTTGGCCCCAAGAGCTAACTATGGCTACACCTTC. Translating gives CASSLAPRANYGYTF. The variable domain in full, with the rest retrieved from reference TRBV5-4 and TRBJ1-2, is ETGVTQSPTHLIKTRGQQVTLRCSSQSGHNTVSWYQQALGQGPQFIFQYYREEENGRGNFPPRFSGLQFPNYSSELNVNALELDDSALYLCASSLAPRANYGYTFGSGTRLTVV.

This clone was counted between two and nine times. This CDR3 reads CASSYPGDSGKDQNIQYF. CDR3 DNA: TGTGCCAGCAGTTACCCCGGGGATAGCGGGAAGGACCAAAACATTCAGTACTTC. V usage is TRBV6-2 or TRBV6-3 and J usage is TRBJ2-4; TRBD2 matches at 8 bases. CDR3 length: 18 residues. Per the germline V gene, CDR1 is MNHEY and CDR2 is SVGEGT. J gave up 5 bases and V 2 bases, and 14 bases lay outside the gene matches.

This chain links TRBV15 with TRBJ1-4; 8 bases map to TRBD1. The V segment lost 5 bases and the J segment 7 bases; nucleotides outside the gene matches: 12. The CDR3 length is 16 residues. CDR1 and CDR2 from the germline V gene are LNHNV and YYDKDF (reference sequence). CDR3 sequence reads: CATSGNPGQGPEKLFF. In nucleotides, the CDR3 is TGTGCCACCAGCGGGAACCCCGGACAGGGTCCTGAAAAACTGTTTTTT. Full variable domain (rest looked up from reference TRBV15 and TRBJ1-4): DAMVIQNPRYQVTQFGKPVTLSCSQTLNHNVMYWYQQKSSQAPKLLFHYYDKDFNNEADTPDNFQSRRPNTSFCFLDIRSPGLGDTAMYLCATSGNPGQGPEKLFFGSGTQLSVL.

V gene TRBV7-2 combines with J gene TRBJ1-1, with D unclear. The ends were cut back, 5 bases at V and 4 bases at J, with 14 bases in the middle. CDR1 is SGHTA, CDR2 FQGNSA, per germline. The CDR3 has 14 amino acids. The chain's CDR3 is CASSLHNPTTEAFF. CDR3 bases: TGTGCCAGCAGCCTACACAACCCGACCACTGAAGCTTTCTTT.

This CDR3 is CASTKRWDTTRTMNTEAFF. Here the CDR3 DNA reads TGTGCCAGCACCAAACGTTGGGACACCACAAGGACTATGAACACTGAAGCTTTCTTT. The chain is built from TRBV11-2 and TRBJ1-1; D possibly corresponds to TRBD1 (6 bases). Trimming removed 7 bases from V and 0 bases from J, with 27 bases in between. The CDR3 covers 19 residues. The germline V gene encodes CDR1 SGHAT and CDR2 FQNNGV.

The gene calls are TRBV6-2 or TRBV6-3 and TRBJ1-5; D is possibly TRBD1 (6 bases). V dropped 2 bases and J dropped 4 bases, with 12 bases sitting between them. The CDR3 covers 15 residues. The germline CDR1 and CDR2 sequences are MNHEY and SVGEGT. This CDR3 is CASSYMRQVNQPQHF. In DNA form, the CDR3 reads TGTGCCAGCAGTTACATGCGACAGGTAAATCAGCCCCAGCATTTT.

The CDR3 nucleotides read TGTGCCAGCAGCCCACAGGGGGCTACTGAAGCTTTCTTT. Amino acid sequence: CASSPQGATEAFF. The rearrangement joins TRBV28 to TRBJ1-1, with TRBD1 matching over 9 bases. Per germline, CDR1 MDHEN and CDR2 SYDVKM. V was pared by 6 bases and J by 5 bases, with 4 bases of the junction left unmatched. This CDR3 has 13 residues.

The V call is TRBV12-3 or TRBV12-4, the J call TRBJ2-7, with a tentative D call TRBD2 (6 bases). There are 12 residues in the CDR3. V was pared by 5 bases and J by 6 bases, with 11 bases between. The CDR3 loop is CASSLSGGEQYF. The CDR3, as DNA: TGTGCCAGCAGTCTCTCCGGGGGCGAGCAGTACTTC.

This rearrangement joins TRBV15 to TRBJ1-1, with D possibly TRBD1 on 6 matching bases. V lost 5 bases and J 1 base, leaving 17 bases between the germline ends. The CDR3 has 16 residues. Germline V gene data show CDR1 as LNHNV and CDR2 as YYDKDF (reference sequence). Here the CDR3 DNA reads TGTGCCACCAGCGCCATCGGGGGGCGCGGGAACACTGAAGCTTTCTTT. Its translation: CATSAIGGRGNTEAFF.

The chain has TRBV25-1 and TRBJ1-1; D unclear. The germline V and J ends were trimmed by 1 base and 1 base, with 7 bases remaining between them. The CDR3 runs to 14 residues. CDR1 MGHDK and CDR2 SYGVNS come from the germline V gene. The CDR3 bases are TGTGCCAGCAGTGAATTTGCCAGGAACACTGAAGCTTTCTTT. This codes for CASSEFARNTEAFF.

The chain links TRBV4-3 to TRBJ2-5; 10 bases align to TRBD2. With 4 bases clipped from V and 3 bases from J, the junction kept 2 bases outside the gene matches. The CDR3 covers 14 residues. The germline V gene encodes CDR1 LGHNA and CDR2 YSLEER. The CDR3 spells CASSPGLAKETQYF. The CDR3 region has the DNA TGCGCCAGCAGCCCGGGACTAGCGAAAGAGACCCAGTACTTC.

The genes are TRBV7-2 and TRBJ1-4; D is perhaps TRBD1 (6 bases). The V end lost 5 bases, the J end lost 4 bases, and 17 bases lay between the germline ends. Germline CDR1 SGHTA, CDR2 FQGNSA. This CDR3 is built from 16 residues. The CDR3 DNA follows: TGTGCCAGCAGCCCGGAAGGGGGGGCTGGTAATGAAAAACTGTTTTTT. Its protein is CASSPEGGAGNEKLFF.

The chain employs TRBV19 and TRBJ1-4; perhaps TRBD1 as D (5 bases). The CDR3 runs to 15 residues. Per the germline V gene, CDR1 is LNHDA and CDR2 is SQIVND (reference sequence). V lost 5 bases to trimming and J lost 5 bases, with 15 bases between them. CDR3: CASSVRQIPNEKLFF. The DNA for the CDR3 is TGTGCCAGTAGTGTAAGACAGATACCGAATGAAAAACTGTTTTTT.